The present entry profiles one T cell receptor (beta chain) with its context. Its antigen is unknown. Primers: 60 V beta forward and 13 J beta reverse. Clones were sequenced by immunoSEQ multiplex PCR, and TCRdb holds only the in-frame ones, with some missing. The table includes approximately 90,000 clones, 75% to 85% detected once. Noted time point: after dendritic cell vaccination, including at tumor progression/relapse. No glioblastoma patient carried an isocitrate dehydrogenase mutation. These data are taken from a study of glioma-infiltrating T cells after dendritic cell vaccination. Study at large: Patients received three intradermal dendritic cell vaccine injections at biweekly intervals.

Per germline, CDR1 SGHNT and CDR2 YYREEE (reference sequence). The CDR3 runs 14 residues. Unmatched junction bases numbered 5, after V lost 0 bases and J lost 8 bases. Overall study results and limits: Survival was not directly related to TCR clonality in these patients.

This chain links TRBV5-4 with TRBJ2-5; 9 nucleotides match TRBD2. The source of this sequence is a human donor with glioblastoma. The starting material was blood, obtained after dendritic cell vaccination. The CDR3 coding sequence is TGTGCCAGCAGCTTGGGCACCGGGACTAGCACCCAGTACTTC. As protein: CASSLGTGTSTQYF. Full variable domain (outside the CDR3, taken from reference TRBV5-4 and TRBJ2-5): ETGVTQSPTHLIKTRGQQVTLRCSSQSGHNTVSWYQQALGQGPQFIFQYYREEENGRGNFPPRFSGLQFPNYSSELNVNALELDDSALYLCASSLGTGTSTQYFGPGTRLLVL.